What follows is one T cell receptor (beta chain) and its context. Germline V gene lookup returns CDR1 MNHEY and CDR2 SMNVEV (reference sequence). The CDR3 contains 18 residues. Germline trimming cut 3 bases from V and 1 base from J; bases unmatched to any gene: 12. The data stem from a study of T-cell memory formation after mild COVID-19. Sample barcodes and UMIs were carried by the TCR alpha and TCR beta cDNA libraries that 5'RACE generated with constant-segment primers. TCRdb reprocessed the 5' RACE reads via MiXCR and lists one record per CDR3 protein. The sample holds fewer than 150,000 distinct CDR3 sequences, about 15% seen once.

The chain uses TRBV27 and TRBJ2-3, with 8 bases identical to TRBD1. The sample taken for sequencing was PBMCs or a T cell subset sorted from them (not recorded which). The sequence derives from a man younger than 30 who had mild COVID-19 (a few samples of this study predate the infection). Cell type and time point are not known. CDR3 nucleotide sequence: TGTGCCAGCAGTTTCGGACAGGGTTGGGCGGGCGGCACAGATACGCAGTATTTT. It is translated as CASSFGQGWAGGTDTQYF.